These 15 T cell receptor beta chains originate from one sample sequenced in a study of post-analysis software for immune sequencing data. Regarding the study as a whole: Several TRBV segments, TRBV5-6, TRBV5-1 and TRBV20-1 among them, were found more frequent in patients than controls.

Antigens for these TCRs are unknown. Unique molecular identifiers were present in the TCR beta cDNA libraries. TCRdb recomputed calls from the PCR reads with MiXCR, one row per CDR3 protein. The data show about 460,000 distinct CDR3 sequences, around 40% seen once. Sample: blood. The origin of the receptors is a girl aged 10 to 17 with multiple sclerosis.

The sample holds a few counts of this clonotype. The chain has TRBV29-1 and TRBJ2-5; D may be TRBD2 (5 bases). V was clipped by 3 bases and J by 5 bases, with 16 bases between them. Germline CDR1 and CDR2: SQVTM and ANQGSEA. This CDR3 is built from 14 residues. This CDR3 is CSVDDGVKAETQYF. Here the CDR3 DNA reads TGCAGCGTTGACGACGGGGTTAAGGCGGAGACCCAGTACTTC.

V gene TRBV20-1 combines with J gene TRBJ2-2, with D hard to call. The V and J ends lost 3 bases and 0 bases respectively, with 5 bases between them. In germline, CDR1 is DFQATT, CDR2 SNEGSKA (reference sequence). The CDR3 is 13 residues long. CDR3 in DNA: TGCAGTGCTAGGGCTACGAACACCGGGGAGCTGTTTTTT. This encodes CSARATNTGELFF.

In its sample, this clonotype was seen a few times. The J gene is TRBJ1-1, the V gene TRBV4-2; TRBD1 agrees at 10 bases. CDR3 length: 15 residues. The germline CDR1 and CDR2 sequences are LGHNA and YNFKEQ. V was clipped by 3 bases and J by 3 bases; unmatched bases: 4. The CDR3 spells CASSQGGQGDTEAFF. Written as DNA, the CDR3 is TGTGCCAGCAGCCAGGGCGGACAGGGGGACACTGAAGCTTTCTTT.

The chain has TRBV5-6 and TRBJ2-1; a weak D match, TRBD2 (6 bases). The CDR3 covers 13 residues. The V gene lost 0 bases and the J gene lost 12 bases, with 13 bases spanning the gap. CDR1 SGHDT and CDR2 YYEEEE come from the germline V gene. CDR3 bases: TGTGCCAGCAGCTTGGTGACTAGTTCCCGGCAGTTCTTC. Protein: CASSLVTSSRQFF.

The V and J genes are TRBV7-9 and TRBJ1-2; possible D gene TRBD1, 5 bases. The V end lost 5 bases, the J end lost 8 bases, and 24 bases lay between the germline ends. Germline CDR1 SEHNR, CDR2 FQNEAQ (reference sequence). The CDR3 is made up of 16 amino acids. In DNA, the CDR3 is TGTGCCAGCAGCCACGCGGGGCAGGGACTACGAAACGGCTACACCTTC. Protein sequence: CASSHAGQGLRNGYTF.

The chain links TRBV12-3 or TRBV12-4 to TRBJ2-1, with 13 bases fitting TRBD2. The CDR3 sequence is 14 residues long. The junction had 2 bases not matched to a gene; V was cut back by 5 bases and J by 7 bases. This chain's CDR3 is CASSTSGRDNEQFF. In DNA, the CDR3 is TGTGCCAGCAGTACTAGCGGGAGGGATAATGAGCAGTTCTTC.

In its sample, this clonotype was seen a few times. The chain combines TRBV15 with TRBJ2-7, with 11 positions matching TRBD1. The CDR3 spans 14 residues. The germline CDR1 and CDR2 sequences are LNHNV and YYDKDF (reference sequence). V shed 4 bases, J shed 4 bases, and the junction held 3 bases outside the gene matches. CDR3 amino acids: CATSMGQGVYEQYF. CDR3 sequence (DNA): TGTGCCACCAGCATGGGACAGGGGGTGTACGAGCAGTACTTC.

This chain links TRBV29-1 with TRBJ1-1, with D perhaps TRBD1 (5 bases). V was pared by 3 bases and J by 7 bases, with 15 bases between. The CDR3 has 13 amino acids. Germline CDR1 is SQVTM and CDR2 is ANQGSEA. CDR3 nucleotide sequence: TGCAGCGTTGATACGTCAGGGCGTGGTGAAGCTTTCTTT. It codes for CSVDTSGRGEAFF. Looking up the rest from reference TRBV29-1 and TRBJ1-1 gives the full variable domain: SAVISQKPSRDICQRGTSLTIQCQVDSQVTMMFWYRQQPGQSLTLIATANQGSEATYESGFVIDKFPISRPNLTFSTLTVSNMSPEDSSIYLCSVDTSGRGEAFFGQGTRLTVV.

This clonotype has a handful of counts. This chain uses TRBV20-1 with TRBJ2-1, with 8 positions matching TRBD2. With V trimmed by 3 bases and J by 10 bases, 8 bases remained unmatched. Germline V lookup: CDR1 DFQATT, CDR2 SNEGSKA (reference sequence). The CDR3 extends over 13 amino acids. DNA of the CDR3: TGCAGTGCTAGGATTGCGGGAGGAGTCGAGCAGTTCTTC. The encoded protein is CSARIAGGVEQFF.

The CDR3 reads CASSPRTGPFTEAFF. The DNA of the CDR3 is TGTGCCAGCAGTCCCCGGACAGGTCCCTTTACTGAAGCTTTCTTT. This sequence joins TRBV27 and TRBJ1-1, with 7 bases lining up with TRBD1. V was clipped by 5 bases and J by 5 bases; unmatched bases: 11. This CDR3 comprises 15 residues. Germline CDR1 and CDR2: MNHEY and SMNVEV (reference sequence).

This clonotype was observed a few times. The chain uses TRBV7-8 and TRBJ1-1; maybe TRBD1 (5 bases). Germline CDR1 SGHVS, CDR2 FQNEAQ. Trimming took 1 base from V and 0 from J, leaving 12 bases between them. The CDR3 runs to 16 residues. CDR3 nucleotides: TGTGCCAGCAGCTTAGGCGGGAGAGGGGTGAACACTGAAGCTTTCTTT. It yields the protein CASSLGGRGVNTEAFF.

The chain uses TRBV7-3 and TRBJ2-1, with TRBD2 identical over 8 bases. The trim removed 2 bases at V and 3 bases at J, leaving 6 bases unmatched. This CDR3 contains 16 residues. Looked up from germline, CDR1 is SGHTA and CDR2 is FQGTGA. The CDR3 here is CASSLYSGGLYNEQFF. Written as DNA, the CDR3 is TGTGCCAGCAGCTTATACAGCGGGGGCCTCTACAATGAGCAGTTCTTC.

The rearrangement joins TRBV28 to TRBJ2-3; TRBD1 aligns across 7 bases. This CDR3 is 15 amino acids long. Germline loops: CDR1 MDHEN, CDR2 SYDVKM. V shed 6 bases, J shed 0 bases, and the junction held 6 bases outside the gene matches. The CDR3 nucleotides read TGTGCCAGCAGCCCCGGGACAGCTAGCACAGATACGCAGTATTTT. The encoded protein is CASSPGTASTDTQYF.

The CDR3: CASSFRASGYYNEQFF. The CDR3 DNA follows: TGCGCCAGCAGCTTTCGGGCTAGCGGATACTACAATGAGCAGTTCTTC. J is TRBJ2-1 and V is TRBV5-1, with 7 bases that match TRBD2. Germline values: CDR1 SGHRS, CDR2 YFSETQ. This CDR3 comprises 16 residues. V gave up 2 bases and J gave up 3 bases; unmatched junction bases: 8.

The genes are TRBV5-6 and TRBJ2-5; 13 nucleotides agree with TRBD2. Near its end, the DNA agrees better with TRBJ2-7, so the J call may be wrong. The germline V gene has CDR1 SGHDT and CDR2 YYEEEE. This CDR3 spans 15 amino acids. The CDR3 nucleotides read TGTGCCAGCAGCAGGACTAGCGGGAGTAACGACGAGCAGTACTTC. Amino acid sequence: CASSRTSGSNDEQYF.